The clone carrying this T cell receptor beta chain came up a few times. The antigen is unknown. Genomic DNA (from each subset) was split evenly across several immunoSEQ plates. TCRdb's copy holds only in-frame clones and misses some; the assay was immunoSEQ multiplex PCR. This sample has 800,000 or so clones, with about 96% found just once. These data belong to a study of shared clonotypes between healthy human individuals. In the naive CD8 group, cells lacked CD45RO and were positively selected for CCR7, so terminally differentiated effector memory CD45RA+ cells were left out. This CDR3 contains 15 residues. Trimming took 5 bases from V and 3 from J; bases not matched to a gene: 8. Per germline, CDR1 MNHEY and CDR2 SMNVEV (reference sequence). Study-wide results and limits: Lower generation probabilities were found for non-shared clonotypes than for those shared by all four donors.

The sequence derives from a man aged 25-45 years in good health. The gene calls are TRBV27 and TRBJ2-7; TRBD1 matches at 9 bases. Sequencing was carried out using naive CD8+ T cells sorted from blood. Here the CDR3 DNA reads TGTGCCAGCAGTACCGCTAGGACAGGGGTCTACGAGCAGTACTTC. It codes for CASSTARTGVYEQYF.